These 10 T cell receptor beta chains came from one sample sequenced in a study of OX40 agonist ivuxolimab in advanced cancers. The library was generated by the immunoSEQ multiplex PCR assay. Drawn from immuneACCESS, this table holds only the in-frame rearrangements with V and J called that TCRdb kept. Clones are partly lost; checked studies trace under half to an unresolved V gene and leave the rest unexplained. The sample yields fewer than 50,000 clones; 65% to 90% were counted once. The ten biggest clones cover 6.5% to 8% of the sample. Sequences were derived from CD4+ or CD8+ T cells sorted from blood, sampled in a trial of the OX40 agonist ivuxolimab. The receptor source for this set is an adult with an advanced solid tumor such as melanoma, head and neck, liver or kidney cancer.

V gene TRBV18 combines with J gene TRBJ2-2; D may be TRBD2 (6 bases). Germline lookup yields CDR1 KGHSH and CDR2 LQKENI. CDR3 length equals 17 residues. V was trimmed by 4 bases and J by 0 bases, leaving 15 bases between them. In nucleotides, the CDR3 is TGTGCCAGCTCACTTACGGCGGGATACGCGAACACCGGGGAGCTGTTTTTT. It translates to CASSLTAGYANTGELFF.

V and J are TRBV7-2 and TRBJ1-4; TRBD1 agrees at 7 bases. This CDR3 has 16 residues. Germline CDR1 SGHTA, CDR2 FQGNSA. Trimming cost V 5 bases and J 8 bases; bases outside gene matches: 14. CDR3 sequence: CASSNRLRQGTEKLFF. CDR3 sequence (DNA): TGTGCCAGCAGCAACCGACTGCGACAGGGAACCGAAAAACTGTTTTTT.

The chain links TRBV6-5 to TRBJ2-5; D gene uncertain. Trimming took off 7 bases at V and 4 bases at J, with 10 bases between the two ends. The germline V gene has CDR1 MNHEY and CDR2 SVGAGI. CDR3 length equals 12 residues. The CDR3 DNA reads TGTGCCAGCAACTTATGGGGAGAGACCCAGTACTTC. Translation gives CASNLWGETQYF.

This clone has only a few counts. This chain uses TRBV30 with TRBJ1-2; a weak D match, TRBD1 (6 bases). V was pared by 0 bases and J by 3 bases, with 14 bases between. This CDR3 region has 15 residues. Germline V lookup: CDR1 GTSNPN, CDR2 SVGIG (reference sequence). For the CDR3, the DNA is TGTGCCTGGAGTGTAGGTACAGGGATGGACTATGGCTACACCTTC. It encodes CAWSVGTGMDYGYTF.

The gene calls are TRBV4-3 and TRBJ1-1; D is unclear. Germline-derived CDR1 and CDR2 are LGHNA and YSLEER. The CDR3 length is 13 residues. V was shortened by 1 base and J by 1 base, with 4 bases between the two germline ends. The CDR3 DNA sequence: TGCGCCAGCAGCCAAGTATGGAACACTGAAGCTTTCTTT. Translating gives CASSQVWNTEAFF.

The V call is TRBV5-1, the J call TRBJ2-4; 7 positions match TRBD1. Germline lookup yields CDR1 SGHRS and CDR2 YFSETQ. V shed 0 bases and J 10 bases; nucleotides not matched to a gene: 10. This CDR3 is 15 amino acids long. The CDR3 region has the DNA TGCGCCAGCAGCTTGGTTGAGGGGGCGGGTTTGATTCAGTACTTC. Amino acid sequence: CASSLVEGAGLIQYF.

The chain links TRBV7-8 to TRBJ2-7, with 9 bases that match TRBD1. CDR1 is SGHVS and CDR2 is FQNEAQ in the germline V gene. The CDR3 loop spans 14 amino acids. The junction had 8 bases not matched to a gene; V was cut back by 4 bases and J by 7 bases. In nucleotides, the CDR3 is TGTGCCAGCAGCTGGGACAGGGCTGGGAGGGAGCAGTACTTC. This translates into CASSWDRAGREQYF.

This clone was seen more than once but under ten times. The CDR3 region is CASSLAGLGYTF. CDR3 in DNA: TGTGCCAGCAGCTTAGCGGGACTAGGCTACACCTTC. J is TRBJ1-2 and V is TRBV7-9, with a tentative D call TRBD1 (5 bases). V gave up 0 bases and J gave up 8 bases, with 7 bases separating them. Per the germline V gene, CDR1 is SEHNR and CDR2 is FQNEAQ (reference sequence). This CDR3 region has 12 residues.

CDR3 in DNA: TGTGCCAGCAGCGGAAGCGGGAGGGCTTCCCACAATGAGCAGTTCTTC. Its translation is CASSGSGRASHNEQFF. The V gene is TRBV9, the J gene TRBJ2-1; 10 bases are a match to TRBD2. V was pared by 3 bases and J by 5 bases, with 8 bases of the junction left unmatched. CDR1 is SGDLS and CDR2 is YYNGEE in the germline V gene. CDR3 length equals 16 residues.

The chain recombines TRBV5-1 with TRBJ1-4; D is undetermined. CDR3 length: 12 residues. The ends were cut back, 5 bases at V and 3 bases at J, with 5 bases in the middle. Germline V gene lookup returns CDR1 SGHRS and CDR2 YFSETQ. CDR3 nucleotides: TGCGCCAGCAGTGTGGCTAATGAAAAACTGTTTTTT. Translated: CASSVANEKLFF.